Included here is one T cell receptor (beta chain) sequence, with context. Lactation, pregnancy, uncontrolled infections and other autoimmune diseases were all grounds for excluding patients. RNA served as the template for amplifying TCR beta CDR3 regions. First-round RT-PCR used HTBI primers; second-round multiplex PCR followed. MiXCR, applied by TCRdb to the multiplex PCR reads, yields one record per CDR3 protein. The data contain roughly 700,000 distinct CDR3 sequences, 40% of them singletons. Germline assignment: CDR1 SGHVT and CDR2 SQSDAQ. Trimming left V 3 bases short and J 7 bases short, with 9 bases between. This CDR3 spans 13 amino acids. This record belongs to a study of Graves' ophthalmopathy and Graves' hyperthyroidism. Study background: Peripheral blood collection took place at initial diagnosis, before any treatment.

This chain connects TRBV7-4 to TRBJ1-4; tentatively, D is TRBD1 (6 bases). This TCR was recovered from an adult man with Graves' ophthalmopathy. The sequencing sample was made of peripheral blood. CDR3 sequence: CASSLGDTEKLFF. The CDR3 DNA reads TGTGCCAGCAGCTTGGGGGACACTGAAAAACTGTTTTTT. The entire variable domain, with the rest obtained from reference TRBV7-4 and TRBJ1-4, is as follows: GAGVSQSPRYKVAKRGRDVALRCDSISGHVTLYWYRQTLGQGSEVLTYSQSDAQRDKSGRPSGRFSAERPERSVSTLKIQRTEQGDSAVYLCASSLGDTEKLFFGSGTQLSVL.